The clone carrying this T cell receptor (beta chain) has a handful of counts. The data stem from a study of blood T cell repertoires in COVID-19. The overall study: Collection of acute and convalescent COVID-19 samples took place in the United States, Italy and Spain. PBMCs, B-cell-depleted T cells, or T cells were the source of the cDNA or gDNA that made up the material.

Per the study methods: How many nucleated cells were present was estimated from reference gene primer amplification. Here immunoSEQ multiplex PCR was the method, and the copy in TCRdb shows in-frame clones only, minus some. V, J and clone size derive from that table, while D and trimming were established from the DNA sequence. The repertoire has a few hundred thousand clones, 90% to 95% of them found once; the top ten carry 1% to 1.5%. The germline CDR1 and CDR2 sequences are LGHNA and YSLEER. CDR3 size: 17 residues. Trimming cost V 0 bases and J 7 bases; bases outside gene matches: 9. Residents of 24 US areas, aged 18 to 89 years, made up the participants.

The V call is TRBV4-3, the J call TRBJ1-4; 9 positions match TRBD1. Sequencing was done on a sample of PBMCs or T cells enriched from blood (not recorded which). The source is a human donor in a cohort exposed to, infected with or recovered from COVID-19 (not recorded which). The donor label of this sample is uncertain. The CDR3 is CASSQDRGTTGGEKLFF. The DNA of the CDR3 is TGCGCCAGCAGCCAAGATCGGGGGACGACAGGGGGTGAAAAACTGTTTTTT.